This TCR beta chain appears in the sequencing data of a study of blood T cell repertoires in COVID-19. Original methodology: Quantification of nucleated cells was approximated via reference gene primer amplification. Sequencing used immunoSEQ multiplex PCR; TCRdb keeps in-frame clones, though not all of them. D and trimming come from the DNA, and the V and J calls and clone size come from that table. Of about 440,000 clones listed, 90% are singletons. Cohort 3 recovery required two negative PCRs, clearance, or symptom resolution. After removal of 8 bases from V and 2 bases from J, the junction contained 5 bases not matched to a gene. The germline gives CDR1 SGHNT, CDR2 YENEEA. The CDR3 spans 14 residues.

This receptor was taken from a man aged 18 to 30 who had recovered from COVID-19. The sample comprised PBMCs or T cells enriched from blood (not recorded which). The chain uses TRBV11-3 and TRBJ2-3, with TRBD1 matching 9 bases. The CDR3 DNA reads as TGTGCCAGCTCTACAGGGGGCCCCACAGATACGCAGTATTTT. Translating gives CASSTGGPTDTQYF.